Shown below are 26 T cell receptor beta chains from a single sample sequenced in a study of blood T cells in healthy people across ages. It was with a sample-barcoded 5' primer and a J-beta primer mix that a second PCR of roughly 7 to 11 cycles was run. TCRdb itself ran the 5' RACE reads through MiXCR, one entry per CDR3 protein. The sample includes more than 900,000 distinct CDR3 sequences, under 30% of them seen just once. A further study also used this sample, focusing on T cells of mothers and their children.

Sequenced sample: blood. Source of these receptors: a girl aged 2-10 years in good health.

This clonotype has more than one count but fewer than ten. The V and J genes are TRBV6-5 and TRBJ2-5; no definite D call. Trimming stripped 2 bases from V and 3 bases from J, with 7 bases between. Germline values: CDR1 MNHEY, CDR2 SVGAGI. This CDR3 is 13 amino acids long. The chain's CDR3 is CASSYVGKETQYF. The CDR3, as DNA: TGTGCCAGCAGTTACGTTGGGAAAGAGACCCAGTACTTC.

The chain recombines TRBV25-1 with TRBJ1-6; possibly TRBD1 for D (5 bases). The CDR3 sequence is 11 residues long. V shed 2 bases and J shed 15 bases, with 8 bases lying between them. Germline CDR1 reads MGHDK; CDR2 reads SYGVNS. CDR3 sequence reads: CASSETGRLHF. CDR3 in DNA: TGTGCCAGCAGTGAAACGGGACGCCTCCACTTT.

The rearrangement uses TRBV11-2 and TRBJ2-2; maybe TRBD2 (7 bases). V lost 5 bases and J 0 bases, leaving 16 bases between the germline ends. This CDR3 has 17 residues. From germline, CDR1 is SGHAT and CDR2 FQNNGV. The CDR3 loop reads CASSPPAGAPNTGELFF. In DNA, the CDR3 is TGTGCCAGCAGCCCCCCCGCGGGGGCCCCGAACACCGGGGAGCTGTTTTTT.

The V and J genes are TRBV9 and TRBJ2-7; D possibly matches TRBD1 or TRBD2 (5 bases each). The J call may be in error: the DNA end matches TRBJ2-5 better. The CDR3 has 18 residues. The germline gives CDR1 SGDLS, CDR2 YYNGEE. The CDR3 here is CASSFRPNSRWGQETQYF. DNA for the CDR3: TGTGCCAGCAGCTTTCGACCGAACTCGAGGTGGGGGCAAGAGACCCAGTACTTC.

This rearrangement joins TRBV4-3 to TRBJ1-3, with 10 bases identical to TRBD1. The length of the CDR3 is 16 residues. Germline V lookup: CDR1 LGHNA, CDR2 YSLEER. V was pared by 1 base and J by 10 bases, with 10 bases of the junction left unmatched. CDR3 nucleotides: TGCGCCAGCAGCCAAGTTATGGACAGGGGGTTGGGTACCATATATTTT. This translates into CASSQVMDRGLGTIYF.

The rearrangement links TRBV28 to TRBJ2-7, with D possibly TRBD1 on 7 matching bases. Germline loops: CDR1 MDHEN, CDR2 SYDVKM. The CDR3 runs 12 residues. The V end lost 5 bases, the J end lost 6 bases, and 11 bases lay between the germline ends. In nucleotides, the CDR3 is TGTGCCAGCAGTCCAGGGGGGCGCGAGCAGTACTTC. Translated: CASSPGGREQYF.

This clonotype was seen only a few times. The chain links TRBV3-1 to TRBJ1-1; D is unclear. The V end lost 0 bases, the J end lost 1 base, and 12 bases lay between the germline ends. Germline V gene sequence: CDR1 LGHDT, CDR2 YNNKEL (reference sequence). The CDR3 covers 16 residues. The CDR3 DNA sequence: TGTGCCAGCAGCCAAGAAAGGGCCTCGGGGAACACTGAAGCTTTCTTT. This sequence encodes CASSQERASGNTEAFF.

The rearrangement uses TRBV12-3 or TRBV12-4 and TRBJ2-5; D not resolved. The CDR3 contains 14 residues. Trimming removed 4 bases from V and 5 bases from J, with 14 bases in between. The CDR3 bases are TGTGCCAGCAGTTCACAAGGAGTATGGGAGACCCAGTACTTC. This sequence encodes CASSSQGVWETQYF.

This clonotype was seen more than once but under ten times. The CDR3 DNA reads TGTGCCAGCAGCAAAGAAGGAGGGGGCGACGGAAACACCATATATTTT. It translates to CASSKEGGGDGNTIYF. The chain employs TRBV21-1 and TRBJ1-3; the table names TRBD1, a call not compared with the DNA. TRBV21-1 is a pseudogene. The CDR3 sequence is 16 residues long.

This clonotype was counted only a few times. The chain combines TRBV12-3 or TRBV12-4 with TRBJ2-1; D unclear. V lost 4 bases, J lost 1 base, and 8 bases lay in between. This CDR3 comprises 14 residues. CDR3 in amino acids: CASSSDTSYNEQFF. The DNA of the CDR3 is TGTGCCAGCAGTTCGGATACATCCTACAATGAGCAGTTCTTC.

In DNA, the CDR3 is TGCAGCGTTGATTCGGGGAACGCCTACAATGAGCAGTTCTTC. As protein: CSVDSGNAYNEQFF. The chain carries TRBV29-1 and TRBJ2-1, with D possibly TRBD2 on 5 matching bases. This CDR3 is 14 amino acids long. The germline V gene encodes CDR1 SQVTM and CDR2 ANQGSEA. Between the trimmed V and J ends, which lost 3 bases and 2 bases, there was a span of 11 bases.

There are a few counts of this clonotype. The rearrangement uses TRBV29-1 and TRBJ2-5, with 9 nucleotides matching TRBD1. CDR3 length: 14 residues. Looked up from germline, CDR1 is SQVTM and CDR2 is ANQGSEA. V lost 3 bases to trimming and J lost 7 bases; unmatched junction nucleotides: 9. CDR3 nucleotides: TGCAGCGTTGACCGAGAGGGACAGGGAAGGACCCAGTACTTC. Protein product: CSVDREGQGRTQYF.

CDR3 amino acids: CASSINTDTQYF. The CDR3 DNA is TGCGCCAGCAGCATAAACACAGATACGCAGTATTTT. The chain links TRBV5-1 to TRBJ2-3; no clear D. The germline V and J ends were trimmed by 4 bases and 2 bases, with 5 bases remaining between them. This CDR3 has 12 amino acids. CDR1 is SGHRS and CDR2 is YFSETQ in the germline V gene.

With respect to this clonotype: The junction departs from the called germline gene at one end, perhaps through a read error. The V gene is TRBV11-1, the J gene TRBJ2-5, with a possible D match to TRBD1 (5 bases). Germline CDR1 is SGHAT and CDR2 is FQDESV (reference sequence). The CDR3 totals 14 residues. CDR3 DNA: TGTGCCAGCAGCTTTTTGACAGAACAAGAGACCCAGCACTTC. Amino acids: CASSFLTEQETQHF.

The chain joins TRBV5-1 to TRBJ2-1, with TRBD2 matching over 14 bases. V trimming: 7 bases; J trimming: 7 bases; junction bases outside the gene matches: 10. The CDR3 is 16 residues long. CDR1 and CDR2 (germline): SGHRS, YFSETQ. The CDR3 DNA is TGCGCCAGCGGTCCCGGGACTAGCGGGAGTATTAATGAGCAGTTCTTC. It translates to CASGPGTSGSINEQFF. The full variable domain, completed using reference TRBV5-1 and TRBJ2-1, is KAGVTQTPRYLIKTRGQQVTLSCSPISGHRSVSWYQQTPGQGLQFLFEYFSETQRNKGNFPGRFSGRQFSNSRSEMNVSTLELGDSALYLCASGPGTSGSINEQFFGPGTRLTVL.

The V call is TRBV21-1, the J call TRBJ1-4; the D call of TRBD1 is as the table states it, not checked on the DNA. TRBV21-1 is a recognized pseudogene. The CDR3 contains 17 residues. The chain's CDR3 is CASSKTSPRGTNEKLFF. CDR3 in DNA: TGTGCCAGCAGCAAAACTAGCCCCAGGGGCACTAATGAAAAACTGTTTTTT.

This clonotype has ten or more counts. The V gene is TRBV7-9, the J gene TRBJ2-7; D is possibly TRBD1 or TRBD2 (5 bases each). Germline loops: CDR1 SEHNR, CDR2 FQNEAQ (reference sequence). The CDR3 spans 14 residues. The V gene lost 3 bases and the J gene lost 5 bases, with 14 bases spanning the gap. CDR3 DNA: TGTGCCAGCAGCTTCCGGGACCCCGGACACGAGCAGTACTTC. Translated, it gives CASSFRDPGHEQYF.

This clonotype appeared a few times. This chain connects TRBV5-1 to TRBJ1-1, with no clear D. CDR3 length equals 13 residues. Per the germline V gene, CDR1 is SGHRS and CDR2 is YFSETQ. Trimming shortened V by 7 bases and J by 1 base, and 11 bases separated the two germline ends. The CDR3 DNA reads TGCGCCAGCGGGCTACACCCGAACACTGAAGCTTTCTTT. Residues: CASGLHPNTEAFF. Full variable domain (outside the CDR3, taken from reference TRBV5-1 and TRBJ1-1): KAGVTQTPRYLIKTRGQQVTLSCSPISGHRSVSWYQQTPGQGLQFLFEYFSETQRNKGNFPGRFSGRQFSNSRSEMNVSTLELGDSALYLCASGLHPNTEAFFGQGTRLTVV.

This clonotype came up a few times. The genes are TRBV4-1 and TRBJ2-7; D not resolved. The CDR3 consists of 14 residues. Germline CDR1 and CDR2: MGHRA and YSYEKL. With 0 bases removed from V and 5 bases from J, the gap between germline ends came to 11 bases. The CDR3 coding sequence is TGCGCCAGCAGCCAAGAAACAATTACGAACGAGCAGTACTTC. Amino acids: CASSQETITNEQYF.

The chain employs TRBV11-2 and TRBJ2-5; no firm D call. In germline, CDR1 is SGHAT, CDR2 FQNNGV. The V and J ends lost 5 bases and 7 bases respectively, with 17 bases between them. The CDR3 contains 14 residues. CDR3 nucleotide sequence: TGTGCCAGCAGCCCTACCCCGGGTGGTGGGACCCAGTACTTC. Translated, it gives CASSPTPGGGTQYF.

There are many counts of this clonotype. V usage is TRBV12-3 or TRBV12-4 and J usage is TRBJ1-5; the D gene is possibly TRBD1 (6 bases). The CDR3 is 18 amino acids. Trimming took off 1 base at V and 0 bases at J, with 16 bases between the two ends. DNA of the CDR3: TGTGCCAGCAGTTTAGTGTCAGGGGATCTCCTTAGCAATCAGCCCCAGCATTTT. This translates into CASSLVSGDLLSNQPQHF.

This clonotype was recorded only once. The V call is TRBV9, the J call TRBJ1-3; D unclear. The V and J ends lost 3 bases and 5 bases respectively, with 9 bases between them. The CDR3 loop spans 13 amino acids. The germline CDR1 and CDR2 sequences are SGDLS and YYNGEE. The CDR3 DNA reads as TGTGCCAGCAGCGAATCGGGGAGAAACACCATATATTTT. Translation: CASSESGRNTIYF.

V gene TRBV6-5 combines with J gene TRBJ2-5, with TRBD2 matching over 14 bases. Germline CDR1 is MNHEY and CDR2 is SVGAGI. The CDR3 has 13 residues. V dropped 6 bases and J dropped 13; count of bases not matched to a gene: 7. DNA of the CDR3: TGTGCCAGCAGCCCCGGGACTAGCGGGAGTTTGTACTTC. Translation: CASSPGTSGSLYF.

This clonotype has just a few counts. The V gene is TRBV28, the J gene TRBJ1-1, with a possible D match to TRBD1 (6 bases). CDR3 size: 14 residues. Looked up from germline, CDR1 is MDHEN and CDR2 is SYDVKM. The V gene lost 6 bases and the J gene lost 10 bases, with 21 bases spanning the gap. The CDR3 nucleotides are TGTGCCAGCAGCTCAAACGGGGGCATTCGGGGAGCTTTCTTT. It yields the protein CASSSNGGIRGAFF.

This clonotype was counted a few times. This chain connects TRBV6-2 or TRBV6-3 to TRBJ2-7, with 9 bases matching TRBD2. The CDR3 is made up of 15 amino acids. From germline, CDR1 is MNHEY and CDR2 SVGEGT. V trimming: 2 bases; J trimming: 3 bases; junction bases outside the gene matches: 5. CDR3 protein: CASSYDLAGSYEQYF. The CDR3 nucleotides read TGTGCCAGCAGTTACGATCTAGCGGGAAGCTACGAGCAGTACTTC.

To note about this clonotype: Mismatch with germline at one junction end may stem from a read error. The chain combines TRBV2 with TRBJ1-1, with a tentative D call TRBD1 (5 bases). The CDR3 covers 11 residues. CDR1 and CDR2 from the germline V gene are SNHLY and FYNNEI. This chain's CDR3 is CASREAREAFF. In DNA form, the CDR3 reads TGTGCCAGCAGAGAAGCCAGGGAGGCTTTCTTT.